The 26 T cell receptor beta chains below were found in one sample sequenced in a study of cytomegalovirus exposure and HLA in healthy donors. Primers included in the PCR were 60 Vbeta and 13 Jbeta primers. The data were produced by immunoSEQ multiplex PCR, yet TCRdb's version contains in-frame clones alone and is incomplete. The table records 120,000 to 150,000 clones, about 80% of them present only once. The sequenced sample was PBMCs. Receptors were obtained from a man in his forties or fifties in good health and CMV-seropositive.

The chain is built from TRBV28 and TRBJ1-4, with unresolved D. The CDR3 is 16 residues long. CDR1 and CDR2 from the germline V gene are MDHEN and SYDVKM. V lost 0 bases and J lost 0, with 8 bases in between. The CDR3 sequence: CASSLWGGPTNEKLFF. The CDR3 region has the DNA TGTGCCAGCAGTTTATGGGGAGGCCCAACTAATGAAAAACTGTTTTTT.

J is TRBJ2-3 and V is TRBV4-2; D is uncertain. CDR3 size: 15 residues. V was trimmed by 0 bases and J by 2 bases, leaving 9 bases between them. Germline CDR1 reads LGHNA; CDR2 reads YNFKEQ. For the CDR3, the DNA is TGTGCCAGCAGCCAAGAAAGCTCCGTCACAGATACGCAGTATTTT. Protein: CASSQESSVTDTQYF.

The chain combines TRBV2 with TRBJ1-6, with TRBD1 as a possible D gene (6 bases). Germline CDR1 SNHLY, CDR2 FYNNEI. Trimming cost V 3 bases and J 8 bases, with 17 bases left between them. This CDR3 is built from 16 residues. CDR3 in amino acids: CASSDGGRGPDSPLHF. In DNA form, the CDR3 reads TGTGCCAGCAGTGACGGGGGGCGCGGTCCCGATTCACCCCTCCACTTT.

The DNA of the CDR3 is TGTGCCAGCAGTGCCCGGGACAGTAGAAACACCATATATTTT. Protein product: CASSARDSRNTIYF. V is TRBV27 and J is TRBJ1-3; 7 nucleotides align to TRBD1. The J segment lost 5 bases and the V segment lost 5 bases, leaving 6 bases of the junction unmatched. From germline, CDR1 is MNHEY and CDR2 SMNVEV (reference sequence). There are 14 residues in the CDR3.

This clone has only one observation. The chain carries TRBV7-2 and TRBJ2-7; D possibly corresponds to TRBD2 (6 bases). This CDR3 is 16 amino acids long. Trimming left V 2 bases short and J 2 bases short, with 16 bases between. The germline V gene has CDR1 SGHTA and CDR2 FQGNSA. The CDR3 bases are TGTGCCAGCAGCTTAACTGCCGGCGGGACTCCCTACGAGCAGTACTTC. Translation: CASSLTAGGTPYEQYF.

CDR3 residues: CASSQDRGLAYEQYF. Here the CDR3 DNA reads TGCGCCAGCAGCCAAGATAGGGGACTTGCATACGAGCAGTACTTC. The rearrangement links TRBV4-3 to TRBJ2-7, with TRBD2 as a possible D gene (6 bases). The CDR3 covers 15 residues. The ends were cut back, 0 bases at V and 4 bases at J, with 13 bases in the middle. The germline V gene has CDR1 LGHNA and CDR2 YSLEER.

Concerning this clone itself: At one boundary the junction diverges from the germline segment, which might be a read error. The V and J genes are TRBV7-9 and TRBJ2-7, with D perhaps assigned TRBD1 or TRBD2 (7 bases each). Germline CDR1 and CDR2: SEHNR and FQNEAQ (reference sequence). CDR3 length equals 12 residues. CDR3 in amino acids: CSSRGGTYEQYF. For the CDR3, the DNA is TGTTCCAGCAGGGGGGGAACTTACGAGCAGTACTTC.

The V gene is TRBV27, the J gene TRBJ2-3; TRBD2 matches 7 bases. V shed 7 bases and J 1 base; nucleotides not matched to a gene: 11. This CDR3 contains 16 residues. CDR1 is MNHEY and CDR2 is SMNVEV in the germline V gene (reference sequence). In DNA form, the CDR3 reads TGTGCCAGCACCCCCGACCGGGGAGGGGGCACAGATACGCAGTATTTT. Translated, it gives CASTPDRGGGTDTQYF.

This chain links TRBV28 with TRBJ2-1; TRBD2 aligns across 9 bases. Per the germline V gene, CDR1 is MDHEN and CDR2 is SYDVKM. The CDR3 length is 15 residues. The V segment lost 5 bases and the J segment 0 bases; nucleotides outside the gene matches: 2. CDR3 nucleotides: TGTGCCAGCAGTGGAGCGGGAGGCTCCTACAATGAGCAGTTCTTC. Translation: CASSGAGGSYNEQFF.

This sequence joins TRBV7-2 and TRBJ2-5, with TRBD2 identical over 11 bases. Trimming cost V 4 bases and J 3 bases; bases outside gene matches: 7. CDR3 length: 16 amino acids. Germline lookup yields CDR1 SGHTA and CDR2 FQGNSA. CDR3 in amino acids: CASSYLSGLAEETQYF. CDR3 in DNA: TGTGCCAGCAGCTACCTTTCGGGACTAGCGGAAGAGACCCAGTACTTC.

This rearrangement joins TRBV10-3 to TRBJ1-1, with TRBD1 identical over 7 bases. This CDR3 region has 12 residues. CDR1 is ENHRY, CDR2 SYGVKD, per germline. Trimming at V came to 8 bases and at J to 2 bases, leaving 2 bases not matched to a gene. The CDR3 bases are TGTGCCATCGGGGACAGTAACACTGAAGCTTTCTTT. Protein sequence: CAIGDSNTEAFF.

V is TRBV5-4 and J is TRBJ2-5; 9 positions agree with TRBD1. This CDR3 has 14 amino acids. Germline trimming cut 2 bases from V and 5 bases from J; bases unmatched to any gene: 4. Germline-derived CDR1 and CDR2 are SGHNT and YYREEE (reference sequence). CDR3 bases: TGTGCCAGCAGCTTATACAGGGGGCGGGAGACCCAGTACTTC. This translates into CASSLYRGRETQYF.

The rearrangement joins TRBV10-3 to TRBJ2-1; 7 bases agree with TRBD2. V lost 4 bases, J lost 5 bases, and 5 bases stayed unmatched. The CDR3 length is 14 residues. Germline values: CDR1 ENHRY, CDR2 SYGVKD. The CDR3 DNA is TGTGCCATCAGTGTGGCTAGCGGCAACAATGAGCAGTTCTTC. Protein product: CAISVASGNNEQFF.

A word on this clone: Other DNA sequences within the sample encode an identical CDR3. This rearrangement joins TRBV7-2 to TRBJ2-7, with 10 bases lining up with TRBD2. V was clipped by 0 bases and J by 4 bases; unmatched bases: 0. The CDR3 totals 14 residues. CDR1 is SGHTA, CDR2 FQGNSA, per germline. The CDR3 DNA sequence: TGTGCCAGCAGCTTAGCACTAGCGGGATACGAGCAGTACTTC. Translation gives CASSLALAGYEQYF.

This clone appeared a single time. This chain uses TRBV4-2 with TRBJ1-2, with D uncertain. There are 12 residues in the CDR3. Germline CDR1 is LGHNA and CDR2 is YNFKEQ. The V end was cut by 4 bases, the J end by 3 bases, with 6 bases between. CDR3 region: CASSPSDYGYTF. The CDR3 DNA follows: TGTGCCAGCAGCCCGTCAGACTATGGCTACACCTTC.

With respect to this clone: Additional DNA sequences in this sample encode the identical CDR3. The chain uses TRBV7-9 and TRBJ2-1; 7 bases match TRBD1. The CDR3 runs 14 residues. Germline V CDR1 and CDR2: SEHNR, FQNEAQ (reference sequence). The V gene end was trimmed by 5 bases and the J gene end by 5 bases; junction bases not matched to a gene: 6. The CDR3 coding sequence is TGTGCCAGCAGCCATAGGGACAGTAACAATGAGCAGTTCTTC. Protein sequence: CASSHRDSNNEQFF.

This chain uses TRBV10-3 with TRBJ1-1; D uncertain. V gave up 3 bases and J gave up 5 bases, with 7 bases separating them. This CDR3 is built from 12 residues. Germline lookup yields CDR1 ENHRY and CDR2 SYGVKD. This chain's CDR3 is CAISDRRTEAFF. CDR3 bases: TGTGCCATCAGTGACAGGAGGACTGAAGCTTTCTTT.

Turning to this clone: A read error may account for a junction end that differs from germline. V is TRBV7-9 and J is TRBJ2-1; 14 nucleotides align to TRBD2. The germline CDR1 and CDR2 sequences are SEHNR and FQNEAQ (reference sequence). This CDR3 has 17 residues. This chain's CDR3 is CSSSSGTSGRVYNEQFF. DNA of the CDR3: TGTTCCAGCAGCTCTGGGACTAGCGGGAGAGTTTACAATGAGCAGTTCTTC.

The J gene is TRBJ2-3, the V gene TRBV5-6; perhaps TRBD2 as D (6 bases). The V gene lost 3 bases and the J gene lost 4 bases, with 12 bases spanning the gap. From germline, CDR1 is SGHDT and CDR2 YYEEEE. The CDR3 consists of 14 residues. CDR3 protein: CASSWGRTADTQYF. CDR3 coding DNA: TGTGCCAGCAGCTGGGGGAGGACGGCAGATACGCAGTATTTT.

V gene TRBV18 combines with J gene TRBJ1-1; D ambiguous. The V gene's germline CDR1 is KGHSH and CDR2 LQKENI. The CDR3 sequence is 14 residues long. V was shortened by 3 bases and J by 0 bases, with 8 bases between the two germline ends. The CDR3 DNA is TGTGCCAGCTCACCCGGGAACCTGAACACTGAAGCTTTCTTT. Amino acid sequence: CASSPGNLNTEAFF.

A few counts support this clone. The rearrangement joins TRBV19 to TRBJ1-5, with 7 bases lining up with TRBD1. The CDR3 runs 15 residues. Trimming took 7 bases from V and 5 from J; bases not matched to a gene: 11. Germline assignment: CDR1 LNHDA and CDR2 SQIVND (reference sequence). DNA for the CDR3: TGTGCCAGTAAGAGATCGACAGGGCCGGATCAGCCCCAGCATTTT. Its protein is CASKRSTGPDQPQHF.

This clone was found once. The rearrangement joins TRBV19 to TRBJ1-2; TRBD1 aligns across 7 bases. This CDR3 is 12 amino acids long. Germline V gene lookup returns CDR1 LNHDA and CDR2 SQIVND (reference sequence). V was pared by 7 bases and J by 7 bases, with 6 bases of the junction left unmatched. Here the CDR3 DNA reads TGTGCCAGTACGACAGGGTCTAGTGGCTACACCTTC. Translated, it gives CASTTGSSGYTF.

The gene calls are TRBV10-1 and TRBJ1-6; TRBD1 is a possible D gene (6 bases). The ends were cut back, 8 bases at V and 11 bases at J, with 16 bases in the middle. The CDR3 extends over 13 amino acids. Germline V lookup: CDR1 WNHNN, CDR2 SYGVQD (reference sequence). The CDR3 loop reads CASSGGGHAPLHF. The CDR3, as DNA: TGCGCCAGCTCTGGGGGGGGGCACGCACCCCTCCACTTT.

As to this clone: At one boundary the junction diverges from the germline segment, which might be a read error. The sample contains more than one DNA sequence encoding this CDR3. CDR3 DNA: TGTGCCAGCAGCTTGAGAGGGGGCCGGCCTGAAAAATTGTTTTTT. Translating it yields CASSLRGGRPEKLFF. The J gene is TRBJ1-4, the V gene TRBV13, with TRBD1 matching over 7 bases. Germline assignment: CDR1 PRHDT and CDR2 FYEKMQ (reference sequence). The CDR3 consists of 15 residues.

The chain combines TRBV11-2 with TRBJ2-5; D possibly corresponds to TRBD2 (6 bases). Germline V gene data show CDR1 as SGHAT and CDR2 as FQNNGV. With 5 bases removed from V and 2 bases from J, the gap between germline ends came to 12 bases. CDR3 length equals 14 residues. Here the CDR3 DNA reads TGTGCCAGCAGCCTATCGGGACTGCAAGAGACCCAGTACTTC. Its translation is CASSLSGLQETQYF.

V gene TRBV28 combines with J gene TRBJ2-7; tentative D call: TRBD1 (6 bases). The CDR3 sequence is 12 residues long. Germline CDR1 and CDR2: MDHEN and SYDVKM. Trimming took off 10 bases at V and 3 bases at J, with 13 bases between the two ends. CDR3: CATGELSYEQYF. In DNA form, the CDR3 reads TGTGCCACAGGGGAGTTAAGCTACGAGCAGTACTTC.